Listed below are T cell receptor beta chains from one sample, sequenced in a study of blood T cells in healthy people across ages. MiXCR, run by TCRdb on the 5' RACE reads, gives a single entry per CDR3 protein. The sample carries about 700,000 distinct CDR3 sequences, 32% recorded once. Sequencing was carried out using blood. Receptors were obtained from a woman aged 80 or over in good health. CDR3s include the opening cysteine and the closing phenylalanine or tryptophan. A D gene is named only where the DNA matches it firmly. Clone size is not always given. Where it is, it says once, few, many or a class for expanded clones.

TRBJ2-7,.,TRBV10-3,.,TGTGCCATCAGTGAGCCCTGGGCGGCCTACGAGCAGTACTTC,CAISEPWAAYEQYF
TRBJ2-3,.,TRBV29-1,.,TGCAGCGCCCAGGGTGGAGTGAGAGATACGCAGTATTTT,CSAQGGVRDTQYF
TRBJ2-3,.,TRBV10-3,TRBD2,TGTGCCCTGGGCGGGGGGACAGATACGCAGTATTTT,CALGGGTDTQYF
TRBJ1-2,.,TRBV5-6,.,TGTGCCAGTACCGCCCGGGGCATCTATGGCTACACCTTC,CASTARGIYGYTF
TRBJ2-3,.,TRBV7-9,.,TGTGCCAGCAGCTTAGAGAACGGAGAGACGCAGTATTTT,CASSLENGETQYF
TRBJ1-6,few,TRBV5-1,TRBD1,TGCGCCAGCAGACCTGGACAGGGAGCACTCCTAACGCGGGATTCACCCCTCCACTTT,CASRPGQGALLTRDSPLHF
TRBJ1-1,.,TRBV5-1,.,TGCGCCAGCAGCTCAGGACAGAGACAGAACACTGAAGCTTTCTTT,CASSSGQRQNTEAFF
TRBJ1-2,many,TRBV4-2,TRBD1,TGTGCCAGCAGCCAAGGGATTACTGACAGGGGTGGCTACACCTTC,CASSQGITDRGGYTF
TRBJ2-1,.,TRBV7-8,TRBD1,TGTGCCAGCAGCTTAGAGAGGGGGCGAACTTCCAATGAGCAGTTCTTC,CASSLERGRTSNEQFF
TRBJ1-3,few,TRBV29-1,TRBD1,TGCAGCGTTGGACAGGGGGGTAGCTCTGGAAACACCATATATTTT,CSVGQGGSSGNTIYF
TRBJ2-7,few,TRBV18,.,TGTGCCAGCTCACCAGGGCAGAGCTCCTACAATGAGCAGTACTTC,CASSPGQSSYNEQYF
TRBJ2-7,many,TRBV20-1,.,TGCAGTGCTAGTGTCGCATTTTCCTACGAGCAGTACTTC,CSASVAFSYEQYF
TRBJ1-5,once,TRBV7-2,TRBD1,TGTGCCAGCAGTTTAGGGACAGGGTTTCGGAATCAGCCCCAGCATTTT,CASSLGTGFRNQPQHF
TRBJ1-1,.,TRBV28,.,TGTGCCTGCCGCCGGGAGCTCATGAACACTGAAGCTTTCTTT,CACRRELMNTEAFF
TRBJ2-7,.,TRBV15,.,TGTGCCACCAAACCCGGGACCGTCGCCTACGAGCAGTACTTC,CATKPGTVAYEQYF
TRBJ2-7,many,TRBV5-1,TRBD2,TGCGCCAGCAGCTCGGGACTAGATTATTTCGACGAGCAGTACTTC,CASSSGLDYFDEQYF
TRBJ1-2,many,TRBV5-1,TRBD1,TGCGCCAGCAGCTTACGACAGGGCTACTATGGCTACACCTTC,CASSLRQGYYGYTF
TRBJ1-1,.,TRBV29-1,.,TGCAGCGTTGTAGGGAATTCCAACACTGAAGCTTTCTTT,CSVVGNSNTEAFF
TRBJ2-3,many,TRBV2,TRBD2,TGTGCCAGCAGTGGTTTAGCGGGGGGATTCACGGATACGCAGTATTTT,CASSGLAGGFTDTQYF
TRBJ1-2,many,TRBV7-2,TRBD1,TGTGCCAGCAGCCCGATCGGACAGGCGGGTGGCTACACCTTC,CASSPIGQAGGYTF
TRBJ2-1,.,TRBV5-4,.,TGTGCCAGCAGCTGGGGGTTGAGGGGAAATGAGCAGTTCTTC,CASSWGLRGNEQFF
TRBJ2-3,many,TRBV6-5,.,TGTGCCAGCAGTTACTCCGGGGCCGGCACAGATACGCAGTATTTT,CASSYSGAGTDTQYF
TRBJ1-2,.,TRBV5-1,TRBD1,TGCGCCAGCAGCCGCAGGACAGGGGATGGAGACGGCTATGGCTACACCTTC,CASSRRTGDGDGYGYTF
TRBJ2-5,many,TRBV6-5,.,TGTGCCAGCAGTTACGGGGGCCCTGGAGAGACCCAGTACTTC,CASSYGGPGETQYF
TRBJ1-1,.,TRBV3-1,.,TGTGCCAGCAGCCTGGACAGCTGGGGGGATAACACTGAAGCTTTCTTT,CASSLDSWGDNTEAFF
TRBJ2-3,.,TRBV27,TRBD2,TGTGCCAGCAGTTTGAGGCTAGCGGACGGGTATACGCAGTATTTT,CASSLRLADGYTQYF
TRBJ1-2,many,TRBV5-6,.,TGTGCCAGCAGCTTGAGAGGACCGGAGGGCTACACCTTC,CASSLRGPEGYTF
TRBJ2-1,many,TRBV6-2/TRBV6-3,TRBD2,TGTGCCAGCAGTTACTCGGGGGGGTGGCAGTTCTTC,CASSYSGGWQFF
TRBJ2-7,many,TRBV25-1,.,TGTGCCACCACGGGTCTGGCCTACGAGCAGTACTTC,CATTGLAYEQYF
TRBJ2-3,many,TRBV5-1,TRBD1,TGCGCCAGCAGCTCGCGACAGGGGGGAGTGGATACGCAGTATTTT,CASSSRQGGVDTQYF
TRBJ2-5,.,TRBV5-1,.,TGCGCCAGCAGGCCGGCTCCCAGGGGGGAACAAGAGACCCAGTACTTC,CASRPAPRGEQETQYF
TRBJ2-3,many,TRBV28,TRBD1,TGTGCCAGTTCCCGGGACAGGGGGACGGATACGCAGTATTTT,CASSRDRGTDTQYF